The 15 T cell receptor beta chains below all came from one sample that was sequenced in a study of OX40 agonist ivuxolimab in advanced cancers. Only in-frame clones appear in the TCRdb table, and some are missing; sequencing was by immunoSEQ multiplex PCR. The profile shows more than 55,000 clones, roughly 80% of them singletons. This sample comprised CD4+ or CD8+ T cells sorted from blood, obtained in a trial of the OX40 agonist ivuxolimab. The receptors here all came from an adult with an advanced solid tumor such as melanoma, head and neck, liver or kidney cancer.

V usage is TRBV6-5 and J usage is TRBJ1-1, with unresolved D. Germline CDR1 is MNHEY and CDR2 is SVGAGI. CDR3 size: 16 residues. With 0 bases removed from V and 7 bases from J, the gap between germline ends came to 18 bases. Here the CDR3 reads CASSYSYGRLRGEAFF. The CDR3 bases are TGTGCCAGCAGTTACTCTTACGGACGTTTACGTGGTGAAGCTTTCTTT.

The chain combines TRBV9 with TRBJ2-1; the D call may be TRBD1 or TRBD2 (5 bases each). The germline gives CDR1 SGDLS, CDR2 YYNGEE. With 4 bases removed from V and 2 bases from J, the gap between germline ends came to 7 bases. This CDR3 is 13 amino acids long. DNA for the CDR3: TGTGCCAGCAGCTCGGGACCCTACAATGAGCAGTTCTTC. Translating gives CASSSGPYNEQFF.

At least ten counts were recorded for this clone. This chain joins TRBV6-1 and TRBJ1-5, with D possibly TRBD1 on 6 matching bases. This CDR3 has 14 amino acids. Trimming stripped 2 bases from V and 9 bases from J, with 14 bases between. From germline, CDR1 is MNHNS and CDR2 SASEGT. The CDR3 spells CASSESTGAAPQHF. The CDR3 bases are TGTGCCAGCAGTGAATCCACGGGGGCCGCGCCCCAGCATTTT.

This clone has a handful of counts. The chain couples TRBV19 to TRBJ1-5, with a weak D call TRBD1 (5 bases). This CDR3 region has 13 residues. Trimming removed 10 bases at V and 2 bases at J, with 12 bases between. Germline lookup yields CDR1 LNHDA and CDR2 SQIVND (reference sequence). CDR3 coding DNA: TGTGCCATCCCACGGGGGGGCAATCAGCCCCAGCATTTT. Amino acids: CAIPRGGNQPQHF.

The rearrangement uses TRBV7-8 and TRBJ2-7, with D hard to call. CDR3 length equals 13 residues. Germline-derived CDR1 and CDR2 are SGHVS and FQNEAQ. V gave up 5 bases and J gave up 2 bases, with 10 bases separating them. This chain's CDR3 is CASSARIAYEQYF. The DNA of the CDR3 is TGTGCCAGCAGCGCAAGAATAGCCTACGAGCAGTACTTC.

V gene TRBV14 combines with J gene TRBJ2-5; D may be TRBD1 or TRBD2 (5 bases each). The J call is uncertain, as TRBJ2-7 better fits the DNA end. Looked up from germline, CDR1 is SGHDN and CDR2 is FVKESK. The CDR3 sequence is 15 residues long. The CDR3 sequence is CASSQLVGGAYEQYF. The CDR3 DNA sequence: TGTGCCAGCAGCCAACTAGTTGGGGGAGCCTACGAGCAGTACTTC.

This clone has just a few counts. The chain joins TRBV11-2 to TRBJ1-5; D not resolved. Trimming stripped 1 base from V and 4 bases from J, with 5 bases between. The germline CDR1 and CDR2 sequences are SGHAT and FQNNGV. This CDR3 is 13 amino acids long. CDR3: CASSLAENQPQHF. DNA of the CDR3: TGTGCCAGCAGCTTAGCAGAGAATCAGCCCCAGCATTTT.

V usage is TRBV5-4 and J usage is TRBJ2-3; perhaps TRBD2 as D (5 bases). The V end was cut by 3 bases, the J end by 5 bases, with 13 bases between. CDR1 and CDR2 from the germline V gene are SGHNT and YYREEE (reference sequence). This CDR3 has 14 amino acids. In DNA form, the CDR3 reads TGTGCCAGCAGCTCTAGCAGCCACTTAGATACGCAGTATTTT. Its protein is CASSSSSHLDTQYF.

As regards this clone: The sample carries other DNA sequences with the same CDR3. The V and J genes are TRBV9 and TRBJ1-5; 8 nucleotides agree with TRBD1. Per the germline V gene, CDR1 is SGDLS and CDR2 is YYNGEE. This CDR3 spans 14 amino acids. V lost 3 bases and J lost 5; bases outside the gene matches: 4. The CDR3, as DNA: TGTGCCAGCAGCGAAGACAGGGGATATCAGCCCCAGCATTTT. This encodes CASSEDRGYQPQHF. Using reference TRBV9 and TRBJ1-5 for the parts outside the CDR3, the full variable domain is DSGVTQTPKHLITATGQRVTLRCSPRSGDLSVYWYQQSLDQGLQFLIQYYNGEERAKGNILERFSAQQFPDLHSELNLSSLELGDSALYFCASSEDRGYQPQHFGDGTRLSIL.

A single count supports this clone. The chain has TRBV11-1 and TRBJ2-3; 8 nucleotides line up with TRBD2. The CDR3 is 16 residues long. Germline values: CDR1 SGHAT, CDR2 FQDESV (reference sequence). After removal of 5 bases from V and 7 bases from J, the junction contained 14 bases not matched to a gene. CDR3 protein: CASSHPTSEQGYTQYF. CDR3 DNA sequence: TGTGCCAGCAGCCACCCGACTAGCGAGCAGGGTTATACGCAGTATTTT.

This clone was found once. This chain joins TRBV11-3 and TRBJ2-7, with D hard to call. V gave up 0 bases and J gave up 0 bases, with 12 bases separating them. The CDR3 covers 16 residues. The germline gives CDR1 SGHNT, CDR2 YENEEA. CDR3 protein: CASSLDLSRSSYEQYF. The DNA of the CDR3 is TGTGCCAGCAGCTTAGATCTCTCCCGGAGCTCCTACGAGCAGTACTTC.

The chain joins TRBV5-4 to TRBJ2-7; 11 nucleotides agree with TRBD2. CDR1 is SGHNT and CDR2 is YYREEE in the germline V gene (reference sequence). The CDR3 spans 15 residues. Germline trimming cut 4 bases from V and 3 bases from J; bases unmatched to any gene: 6. Written as DNA, the CDR3 is TGTGCCAGCAGCCCCGGGACTAGCGGCGACTACGAGCAGTACTTC. Its translation is CASSPGTSGDYEQYF. Drawing the rest from reference TRBV5-4 and TRBJ2-7, the complete variable domain is ETGVTQSPTHLIKTRGQQVTLRCSSQSGHNTVSWYQQALGQGPQFIFQYYREEENGRGNFPPRFSGLQFPNYSSELNVNALELDDSALYLCASSPGTSGDYEQYFGPGTRLTVT.

V is TRBV11-3 and J is TRBJ1-2; D remains unclear. CDR3 length: 13 amino acids. The V gene lost 4 bases and the J gene lost 8 bases, with 14 bases spanning the gap. Germline-derived CDR1 and CDR2 are SGHNT and YENEEA. The DNA of the CDR3 is TGTGCCAGCAGCTGGACGGCCTCAGAGGGCTACACCTTC. This codes for CASSWTASEGYTF.

The J gene is TRBJ2-1, the V gene TRBV7-2; 11 bases agree with TRBD2. The junction had 9 bases not matched to a gene; V was cut back by 8 bases and J by 9 bases. The germline gives CDR1 SGHTA, CDR2 FQGNSA. CDR3 length: 14 amino acids. CDR3 sequence (DNA): TGTGCCAGCCAAACTAGCGGGAGTTTCGGTGAGCAGTTCTTC. Its translation is CASQTSGSFGEQFF.

V is TRBV27 and J is TRBJ2-5; D tentatively reads TRBD1 or TRBD2 (7 bases each). Per germline, CDR1 MNHEY and CDR2 SMNVEV (reference sequence). The length of the CDR3 is 16 residues. Trimming removed 6 bases at V and 5 bases at J, with 22 bases between. The CDR3 is CASSLGRQGGVETQYF. CDR3 nucleotide sequence: TGTGCCAGCAGCTTGGGTAGACAGGGAGGGGTCGAGACCCAGTACTTC.